This T cell receptor (beta chain) was found in a study of cytomegalovirus exposure and HLA in healthy donors. About the study: There were roughly 120 million unique TCR beta sequences, drawn from approximately 180 million T cells, in an earlier analysis. General study results and limits: For most subjects, TCR beta sequences were reported to predict HLA-A and HLA-B alleles with accuracy. With DRB1 most and HLA-C fewest, TCR association rates differed between HLA loci in a later analysis.

This PCR relied on a set of 60 Vbeta primers and 13 Jbeta primers. Authors' methods: Counted up in a later analysis, unique TCR beta chains came to 65 million to 100 million, with about 9.9 million shared. Using immunoSEQ multiplex PCR, the repertoire was profiled, and TCRdb retains in-frame clones only, with some absent. The DNA gave D and trimming, while V, J and clone size come from that table. Of over 150,000 clones listed, roughly 80% were seen once; the top ten hold about 1.9%. To note about this clone: Its antigen is not known.

What was sequenced was PBMCs. The clonotype comes from a human donor in good health.

CDR3 sequence reads: CASPEGVLWTEAFF. The CDR3 coding sequence is TGTGCCAGCCCCGAAGGGGTTTTGTGGACTGAAGCTTTCTTT. The gene calls are TRBV6-1 and TRBJ1-1; tentative D call: TRBD1 (5 bases). CDR3 size: 14 residues. Germline V CDR1 and CDR2: MNHNS, SASEGT. Deletions cut 8 bases from V and 5 bases from J, with 18 bases between.